Included here is one TCR beta chain sequence, with context. Its antigen is currently unknown. This sample was taken from a study of cytomegalovirus exposure and HLA in healthy donors. Points from the study as a whole: Specificity for CMV antigens was confirmed in vitro for three of the CMV-associated chains.

Primers included in the PCR were 60 Vbeta and 13 Jbeta primers. Generated by immunoSEQ multiplex PCR, the TCRdb table keeps only in-frame clones and is missing some. The sample holds some 110,000 clones, almost 80% seen once. CDR1 is SGHNT and CDR2 is YYREEE in the germline V gene (reference sequence). Germline trimming cut 3 bases from V and 1 base from J; bases unmatched to any gene: 3. The length of the CDR3 is 15 residues. Input material: PBMCs. The chain couples TRBV5-4 to TRBJ2-2; 7 nucleotides align to TRBD1. This receptor was identified in a man in his 60s in good health and CMV-seropositive. The CDR3: CASSSTGVNTGELFF. For the CDR3, the DNA is TGTGCCAGCAGCTCTACAGGGGTGAACACCGGGGAGCTGTTTTTT. Full variable domain (remainder filled in from reference TRBV5-4 and TRBJ2-2): ETGVTQSPTHLIKTRGQQVTLRCSSQSGHNTVSWYQQALGQGPQFIFQYYREEENGRGNFPPRFSGLQFPNYSSELNVNALELDDSALYLCASSSTGVNTGELFFGEGSRLTVL.